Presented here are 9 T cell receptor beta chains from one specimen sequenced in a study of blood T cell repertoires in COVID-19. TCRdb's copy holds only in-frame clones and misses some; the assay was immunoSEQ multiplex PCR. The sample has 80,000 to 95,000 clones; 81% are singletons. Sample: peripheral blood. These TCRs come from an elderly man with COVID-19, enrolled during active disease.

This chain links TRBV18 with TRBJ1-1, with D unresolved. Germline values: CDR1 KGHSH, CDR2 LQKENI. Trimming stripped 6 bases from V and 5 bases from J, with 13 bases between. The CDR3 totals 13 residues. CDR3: CASSQEGWTEAFF. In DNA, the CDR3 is TGTGCCAGCTCGCAGGAAGGTTGGACTGAAGCTTTCTTT.

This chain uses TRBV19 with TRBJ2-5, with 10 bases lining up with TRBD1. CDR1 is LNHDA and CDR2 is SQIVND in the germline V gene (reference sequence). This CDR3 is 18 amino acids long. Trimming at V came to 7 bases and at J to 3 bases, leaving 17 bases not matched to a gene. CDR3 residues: CASTSGFRDRGVEETQYF. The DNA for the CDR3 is TGTGCCAGTACCTCCGGGTTCCGGGACAGGGGCGTCGAAGAGACCCAGTACTTC.

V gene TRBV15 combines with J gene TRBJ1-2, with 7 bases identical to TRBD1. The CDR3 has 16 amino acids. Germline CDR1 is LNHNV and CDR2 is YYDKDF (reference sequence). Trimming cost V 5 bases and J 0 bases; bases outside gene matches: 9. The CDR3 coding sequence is TGTGCCACCAGCCGTCAAGGGACAGAGACTAACTATGGCTACACCTTC. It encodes CATSRQGTETNYGYTF.

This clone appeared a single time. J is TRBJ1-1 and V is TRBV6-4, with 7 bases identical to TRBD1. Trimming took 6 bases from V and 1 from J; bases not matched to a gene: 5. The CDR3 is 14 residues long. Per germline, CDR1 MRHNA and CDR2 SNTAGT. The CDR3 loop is CASSPQGGNTEAFF. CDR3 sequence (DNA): TGTGCCAGCAGCCCCCAGGGGGGGAACACTGAAGCTTTCTTT.

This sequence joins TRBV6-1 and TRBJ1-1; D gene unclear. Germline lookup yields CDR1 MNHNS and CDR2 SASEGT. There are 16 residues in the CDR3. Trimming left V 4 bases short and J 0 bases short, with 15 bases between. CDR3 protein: CASSGSGGFMNTEAFF. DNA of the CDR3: TGTGCCAGCAGTGGCAGTGGCGGGTTCATGAACACTGAAGCTTTCTTT.

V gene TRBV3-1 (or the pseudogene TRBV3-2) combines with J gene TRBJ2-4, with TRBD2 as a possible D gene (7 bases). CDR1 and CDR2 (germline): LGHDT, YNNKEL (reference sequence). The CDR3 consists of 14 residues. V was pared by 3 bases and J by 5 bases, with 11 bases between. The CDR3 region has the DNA TGTGCCAGCAGCCAGGGGGGGGCGGAAAACATTCAGTACTTC. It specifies CASSQGGAENIQYF.

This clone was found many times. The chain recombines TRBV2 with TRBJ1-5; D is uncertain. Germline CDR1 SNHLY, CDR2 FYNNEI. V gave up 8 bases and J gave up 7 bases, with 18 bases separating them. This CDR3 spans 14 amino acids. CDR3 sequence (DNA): TGTGCCAGCCGCCTGAGCAGGCTTGAGCAGCCCCAGCATTTT. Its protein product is CASRLSRLEQPQHF. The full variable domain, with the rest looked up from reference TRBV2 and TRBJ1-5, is EPEVTQTPSHQVTQMGQEVILRCVPISNHLYFYWYRQILGQKVEFLVSFYNNEISEKSEIFDDQFSVERPDGSNFTLKIRSTKLEDSAMYFCASRLSRLEQPQHFGDGTRLSIL.

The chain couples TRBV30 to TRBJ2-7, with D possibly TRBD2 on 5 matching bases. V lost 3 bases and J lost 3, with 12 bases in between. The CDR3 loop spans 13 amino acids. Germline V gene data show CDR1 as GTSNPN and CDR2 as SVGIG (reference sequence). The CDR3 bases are TGTGCCTGGAGATTGACGGGAAACTACGAGCAGTACTTC. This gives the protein CAWRLTGNYEQYF.

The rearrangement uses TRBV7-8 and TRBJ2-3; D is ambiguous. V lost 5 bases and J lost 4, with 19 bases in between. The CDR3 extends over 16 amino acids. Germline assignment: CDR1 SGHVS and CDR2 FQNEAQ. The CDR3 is CASSPRPAGSSDTQYF. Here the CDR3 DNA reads TGTGCCAGCAGCCCGCGGCCCGCTGGCTCCTCAGATACGCAGTATTTT.